Here is one T cell receptor beta chain with its context. The antigen is not known. These data come from a study of cytotoxic CD8 clonotypes in ibrutinib-treated CLL. General study findings and limits: There were few public clonotypes, and on treatment they contracted or stayed stable.

Trimming removed 3 bases from V and 6 bases from J, with 19 bases in between. This CDR3 has 15 amino acids. Germline V gene lookup returns CDR1 SGDLS and CDR2 YYNGEE. Data came from immunoSEQ multiplex PCR; TCRdb stores just in-frame clones and leaves some out. The table records around 310,000 clones, roughly 80% of them present only once. This chain uses TRBV9 with TRBJ2-7, with D perhaps TRBD2 (6 bases). Sequenced material: PBMCs, taken before ibrutinib treatment. The sequence came from a human donor with chronic lymphocytic leukemia. The CDR3 DNA reads TGTGCCAGCAGCGGGCTTAGCGGAGGCCTTCCCGAGCAGTACTTC. This sequence encodes CASSGLSGGLPEQYF.